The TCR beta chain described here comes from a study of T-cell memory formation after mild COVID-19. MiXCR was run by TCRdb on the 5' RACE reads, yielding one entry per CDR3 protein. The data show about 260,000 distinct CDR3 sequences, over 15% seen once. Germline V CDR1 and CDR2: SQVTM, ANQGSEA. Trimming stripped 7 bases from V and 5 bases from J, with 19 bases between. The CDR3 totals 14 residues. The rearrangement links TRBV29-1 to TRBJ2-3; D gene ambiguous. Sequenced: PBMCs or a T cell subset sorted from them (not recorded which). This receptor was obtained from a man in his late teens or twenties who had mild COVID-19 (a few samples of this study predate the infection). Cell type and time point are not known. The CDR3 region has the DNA TGCAGCGGATCTGATCGGAAAGGAGTAGATACGCAGTATTTT. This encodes CSGSDRKGVDTQYF.